These 21 T cell receptor beta chains originate from one sample sequenced in a study of T cell repertoires in cytomegalovirus infection. What these receptors recognize is not known. Via MiXCR, TCRdb re-called the reads, giving one row per CDR3 protein. The sample records some 900,000 distinct CDR3 sequences, 30% to 35% being singletons. The material sequenced was cultured CD8+ T cells from PBMCs, taken from culture after CMV antigen stimulation. Source of these receptors: a human donor in good health (CMV status not recorded). Some clones in this sample may be carry-over from other donors' samples.

J is TRBJ2-7 and V is TRBV6-1; D possibly corresponds to TRBD1 (6 bases). Trimming took 2 bases from V and 2 from J, leaving 16 bases between them. Germline lookup yields CDR1 MNHNS and CDR2 SASEGT. The CDR3 covers 16 residues. For the CDR3, the DNA is TGTGCCAGCAGTGAAACCCAGGGACACCCAACCTACGAGCAGTACGTC. It is translated as CASSETQGHPTYEQYV.

V usage is TRBV9 and J usage is TRBJ1-1; D might be TRBD1 (5 bases). This CDR3 spans 15 amino acids. Germline lookup yields CDR1 SGDLS and CDR2 YYNGEE. V lost 0 bases to trimming and J lost 4 bases, with 13 bases between them. The DNA of the CDR3 is TGTGCCAGCAGCGTAGCGTTAGGGGTGGCCACTGAAGCTTTCTTT. This codes for CASSVALGVATEAFF.

This clonotype has just a few counts. J is TRBJ2-5 and V is TRBV10-3; 9 nucleotides agree with TRBD1. The CDR3 is made up of 15 amino acids. The germline V gene has CDR1 ENHRY and CDR2 SYGVKD. The V and J ends lost 7 bases and 4 bases, in that order; junction bases with no gene match: 10. The chain's CDR3 is CAITPGQGGPETQYF. The CDR3 region has the DNA TGTGCCATCACCCCGGGACAGGGTGGGCCAGAGACCCAGTACTTC.

This clonotype was seen at least ten times. The chain recombines TRBV7-2 with TRBJ1-5, with D hard to call. The V and J ends lost 5 bases and 9 bases respectively, with 23 bases between them. CDR1 is SGHTA and CDR2 is FQGNSA in the germline V gene. CDR3 size: 16 residues. The CDR3 DNA sequence: TGTGCCAGCAGCCTACACGGCGGTACGAACTTTCCGCCCCAGCATTTT. It encodes CASSLHGGTNFPPQHF.

This sequence joins TRBV20-1 and TRBJ2-3; 8 positions match TRBD2. The V and J ends lost 0 bases and 1 base, in that order; junction bases with no gene match: 9. CDR3 length: 17 residues. Germline V gene lookup returns CDR1 DFQATT and CDR2 SNEGSKA (reference sequence). The CDR3 DNA reads as TGCAGTGCTAGAGATTTTAGGAGCGGGGGCCGCACAGATACGCAGTATTTT. Translated: CSARDFRSGGRTDTQYF.

Comment on this clonotype: A read error may be the cause here, since a much bigger clone is one base away. The chain links TRBV12-3 or TRBV12-4 to TRBJ1-2, with D perhaps matching TRBD1 (5 bases). The CDR3 spans 14 residues. CDR3 sequence (DNA): TGTGCCGGCAGTTTATCCCCCCGGGGACTCTACTACACCTTC. It specifies CAGSLSPRGLYYTF.

As regards this clonotype: This sequence may be a read error, since a much larger clone differs from it by one base. This rearrangement joins TRBV7-8 to TRBJ2-7; no definite D call. The V end was cut by 0 bases, the J end by 2 bases, with 8 bases between. There are 14 residues in the CDR3. Looked up from germline, CDR1 is SGHVS and CDR2 is FQNEAQ. The CDR3 loop is CASSLATPAYEQYF. The CDR3 DNA sequence: TGTGCCAGCAGCTTAGCAACGCCGGCCTACGAGCAGTACTTC.

This clonotype was detected many times. The chain is built from TRBV28 and TRBJ1-5; D remains ambiguous. Germline loops: CDR1 MDHEN, CDR2 SYDVKM. V lost 7 bases and J lost 5, with 12 bases in between. The CDR3 has 13 residues. Here the CDR3 reads CASTGLLYQPQHF. DNA of the CDR3: TGTGCCAGCACCGGGCTCCTATATCAGCCCCAGCATTTT.

The chain employs TRBV27 and TRBJ2-1, with 14 bases fitting TRBD2. The trim removed 5 bases at V and 4 bases at J, leaving 4 bases unmatched. This CDR3 spans 16 amino acids. The germline gives CDR1 MNHEY, CDR2 SMNVEV (reference sequence). The CDR3 DNA is TGTGCCAGCAGTAGAGGACTAGCGGGGGGTTACAATGAGCAGTTCTTC. Protein product: CASSRGLAGGYNEQFF.

To note about this clonotype: This sequence may be a read error, since a much larger clone differs from it by one base. The CDR3 protein is CASSESGGPYNEQFF. DNA of the CDR3: TGTGCCAGCAGCGAAAGCGGGGGGCCCTACAATGAGCAGTTCTTC. V and J are TRBV9 and TRBJ2-1, with 9 nucleotides matching TRBD2. CDR1 and CDR2 (germline): SGDLS, YYNGEE. The length of the CDR3 is 15 residues. The V and J ends lost 3 bases and 2 bases, in that order; junction bases with no gene match: 3.

A few counts support this clonotype. The chain links TRBV28 to TRBJ2-7; D is perhaps TRBD1 (6 bases). V was shortened by 2 bases and J by 2 bases, with 16 bases between the two germline ends. Germline loops: CDR1 MDHEN, CDR2 SYDVKM. The CDR3 has 16 residues. In nucleotides, the CDR3 is TGTGCCAGCAGTTTAAGGGGGAGTAGTCCTCCCTACGAGCAGTACGTC. Encoded protein: CASSLRGSSPPYEQYV.

This chain uses TRBV29-1 with TRBJ2-1; 13 bases are shared with TRBD2. CDR1 is SQVTM and CDR2 is ANQGSEA in the germline V gene. V was pared by 5 bases and J by 7 bases, with 5 bases of the junction left unmatched. This CDR3 contains 14 residues. The CDR3 DNA reads as TGCAGCGTTACGGGACTAGCGGGGTTGAATGAGCAGTTCTTC. This translates into CSVTGLAGLNEQFF.

This clonotype was counted at least ten times. The V gene is TRBV5-1, the J gene TRBJ2-5; no firm D call. V lost 0 bases and J lost 5, with 5 bases in between. Germline loops: CDR1 SGHRS, CDR2 YFSETQ. CDR3 length: 12 residues. For the CDR3, the DNA is TGCGCCAGCAGCTTGGGGCCGGAGACCCAGTACTTC. Translated, it gives CASSLGPETQYF.

Only one count was recorded for this clonotype. The V gene is TRBV20-1, the J gene TRBJ2-2; 7 nucleotides align to TRBD2. Germline V gives CDR1 DFQATT, CDR2 SNEGSKA (reference sequence). The CDR3 is made up of 16 amino acids. V lost 0 bases to trimming and J lost 0 bases; unmatched junction nucleotides: 4. The CDR3 sequence is CSARDLSGANTGELFF. The CDR3, as DNA: TGCAGTGCTAGAGATTTGAGCGGGGCGAACACCGGGGAGCTGTTTTTT.

This chain connects TRBV20-1 to TRBJ2-7, with 8 bases that match TRBD1. Trimming at V came to 5 bases and at J to 3 bases, leaving 6 bases not matched to a gene. The germline V gene encodes CDR1 DFQATT and CDR2 SNEGSKA (reference sequence). The CDR3 totals 13 residues. CDR3 nucleotide sequence: TGCAGTGCTGGCGGTGGGACAGGCTACGAGCAGTACGTC. Translated: CSAGGGTGYEQYV.

This clonotype was observed a handful of times. DNA of the CDR3: TGTGCCAGCGGCAGGGGGGTCAAAAACATTCAGTACTTC. Translating it yields CASGRGVKNIQYF. The rearrangement joins TRBV6-5 to TRBJ2-4, with D maybe TRBD1 (7 bases). Germline CDR1 and CDR2: MNHEY and SVGAGI. V was pared by 8 bases and J by 3 bases, with 11 bases between. This CDR3 region has 13 residues.

J is TRBJ1-2 and V is TRBV2, with TRBD1 matching over 7 bases. Germline trimming cut 5 bases from V and 4 bases from J; bases unmatched to any gene: 16. CDR1 and CDR2 from the germline V gene are SNHLY and FYNNEI. This CDR3 contains 17 residues. The CDR3 nucleotides read TGTGCCAGCAGTCCCGAAGGAGGGACAGACCTCTTCTATGGCTACACCTTC. Amino acids: CASSPEGGTDLFYGYTF.

V is TRBV12-3 or TRBV12-4 and J is TRBJ2-7; D possibly corresponds to TRBD2 (6 bases). This CDR3 has 16 residues. Trimming removed 2 bases from V and 2 bases from J, with 16 bases in between. CDR3 in amino acids: CASSLRTGTRPYEQYF. The CDR3 bases are TGTGCCAGCAGTTTACGAACCGGGACTCGTCCCTACGAGCAGTACTTC.

The sample holds a few counts of this clonotype. The V gene is TRBV6-5, the J gene TRBJ2-3; D is unresolved. V was shortened by 0 bases and J by 2 bases, with 9 bases between the two germline ends. Germline lookup yields CDR1 MNHEY and CDR2 SVGAGI. This CDR3 has 15 residues. As DNA, the CDR3 is TGTGCCAGCAGTTACTCGACCCGACCCACAGATACGCAGTATTTT. It translates to CASSYSTRPTDTQYF.

This chain uses TRBV5-8 with TRBJ2-5; TRBD2 might be the D (6 bases). The ends were cut back, 2 bases at V and 5 bases at J, with 28 bases in the middle. The CDR3 is 19 amino acids. Germline V gene lookup returns CDR1 SGHTS and CDR2 YDEGEE. The CDR3 reads CASSLSGPWVAGMTETQYF. The CDR3 region has the DNA TGTGCCAGCAGCTTATCGGGTCCTTGGGTTGCGGGAATGACGGAGACCCAGTACTTC.

The chain has TRBV11-2 and TRBJ2-3; D remains unclear. This CDR3 has 12 amino acids. Trimming cost V 7 bases and J 2 bases, with 7 bases left between them. Germline loops: CDR1 SGHAT, CDR2 FQNNGV. CDR3 sequence (DNA): TGTGCCAGCACGGACCTCACAGATACGCAGTATTTT. Translated: CASTDLTDTQYF.